Given below is one T cell receptor (beta chain) in context. Its antigen is unidentified. These data come from a study of T cell responses to AZD1222 COVID-19 vaccine. Second doses were pooled across both intervals (about 4 or about 12 weeks). The repertoire was sequenced with immunoSEQ multiplex PCR; TCRdb's copy has only in-frame clones and lacks some. The sample comprises roughly 18,000 clones, more than 70% of which are singletons, and 14% rests with the top ten. Overall study findings and caveats: Among spike-specific TCRs, nearly half reportedly target unmutated variant regions. An increase in Spike-specific TCR breadth and depth was observed after two AZD1222 doses. Without day 14 samples, only post-peak T cell repertoires were studied.

The CDR3 totals 16 residues. Germline trimming cut 4 bases from V and 1 base from J; bases unmatched to any gene: 7. Germline V gene sequence: CDR1 LNHDA, CDR2 SQIVND (reference sequence). The sample consisted of peripheral blood, taken 28 days after the second AZD1222 dose. V is TRBV19 and J is TRBJ1-3, with 7 positions matching TRBD1. The sequence was obtained from an adult who received the AZD1222 COVID-19 vaccine. DNA of the CDR3: TGTGCCAGTAGTAGGGACAGCTCGAGGTCTGGAAACACCATATATTTT. Translation gives CASSRDSSRSGNTIYF.